A selection of T cell receptor beta chains follows, all from one sample in a study of monozygotic twins with cystic fibrosis. Profiling relied on immunoSEQ multiplex PCR, and the TCRdb table lists in-frame clones only, not all of them. Among approximately 17,000 clones, around 96% were seen once, and the ten largest hold about 0.62%. The sequenced sample was blood. All receptors come from a girl aged 2-9 years with cystic fibrosis. CDR3s include the opening cysteine and the closing phenylalanine or tryptophan. Each record gives: D gene, J gene, V gene, clone size, CDR3 protein, CDR3 DNA. A D gene is named only where the DNA matches it firmly. Not all rows give a size; the values are once, few, many and, for expanded clones, a class.

NA | TRBJ2-7 | TRBV10-3 | NA | CAIRPPGHDEQYF | TGTGCCATCAGGCCCCCGGGACATGACGAGCAGTACTTC
NA | TRBJ1-2 | TRBV18 | NA | CASSDRQNYGYTF | TGTGCCAGCTCAGACAGGCAAAACTATGGCTACACCTTC
NA | TRBJ1-5 | TRBV5-6 | NA | CASSWAGHQPQHF | TGTGCCAGCAGCTGGGCGGGTCATCAGCCCCAGCATTTT
TRBD1 | TRBJ1-1 | TRBV19 | NA | CASSRGTGPPNTEAFF | TGTGCCAGTAGTAGAGGGACAGGGCCTCCGAACACTGAAGCTTTCTTT
TRBD1 | TRBJ1-5 | TRBV19 | NA | CASSPRDRGGQPQHF | TGTGCCAGTAGTCCCCGGGACAGGGGTGGTCAGCCCCAGCATTTT
TRBD1 | TRBJ1-1 | TRBV7-2 | NA | CASSSTGGFTEAFF | TGTGCCAGCAGCTCTACAGGGGGCTTCACTGAAGCTTTCTTT
TRBD2 | TRBJ2-5 | TRBV4-3 | NA | CASSQDLPIRGGQETQYF | TGCGCCAGCAGCCAAGATCTTCCTATCCGGGGGGGACAAGAGACCCAGTACTTC
NA | TRBJ2-2 | TRBV5-6 | NA | CASSLGVLSGELFF | TGTGCCAGCAGCTTGGGGGTATTGTCCGGGGAGCTGTTTTTT
TRBD1 | TRBJ1-5 | TRBV18 | NA | CASSPATGGDQPQHF | TGTGCCAGCTCACCCGCGACAGGGGGGGATCAGCCCCAGCATTTT
NA | TRBJ2-3 | TRBV7-9 | NA | CASPGPSTSTDTQYF | TGTGCCAGCCCGGGACCCTCAACCAGCACAGATACGCAGTATTTT
TRBD1 | TRBJ1-1 | TRBV27 | once | CASSQDRDLYTEAFF | TGTGCCAGCAGCCAGGACAGGGACTTGTACACTGAAGCTTTCTTT
TRBD1 | TRBJ2-7 | TRBV11-2 | NA | CASSLPGQASYEQYF | TGTGCCAGCAGCCTCCCGGGACAGGCTTCCTACGAGCAGTACTTC
NA | TRBJ2-7 | TRBV5-1 | NA | CASSSAPGLPGTYEQYF | TGCGCCAGCAGCTCGGCCCCCGGACTACCGGGCACTTACGAGCAGTACTTC
NA | TRBJ1-5 | TRBV6-1 | NA | CASSEVLGQYSNQPQHF | TGTGCCAGCAGTGAAGTCCTGGGCCAATATAGCAATCAGCCCCAGCATTTT
TRBD2 | TRBJ2-7 | TRBV10-1 | NA | CASNRTSGGEAHEQYF | TGCGCCAGCAACAGGACTAGCGGGGGGGAGGCTCACGAGCAGTACTTC
NA | TRBJ2-2 | TRBV2 | NA | CAIVIGFGQYSNTGELFF | TGTGCCATCGTGATAGGATTCGGACAGTACTCAAACACCGGGGAGCTGTTTTTT
NA | TRBJ2-5 | TRBV15 | NA | CATSRDWGELGETQYF | TGTGCCACCAGCAGAGATTGGGGTGAGCTAGGAGAGACCCAGTACTTC
TRBD1 | TRBJ1-4 | TRBV6-1 | few | CASSDLTGGANEKLFF | TGTGCCAGCAGTGACCTCACAGGGGGTGCTAATGAAAAACTGTTTTTT
NA | TRBJ1-3 | TRBV10-3 | NA | CAISGVASGNTIYF | TGTGCCATCAGTGGTGTCGCCTCTGGAAACACCATATATTTT
NA | TRBJ1-2 | TRBV6-1 | NA | CASTIEDGAYGYTF | TGTGCCAGCACTATCGAGGACGGAGCCTATGGCTACACCTTC
NA | TRBJ1-5 | TRBV2 | NA | CASSELSMGNQPQHF | TGTGCCAGCAGTGAATTGAGTATGGGGAATCAGCCCCAGCATTTT
TRBD1 | TRBJ2-3 | TRBV12-5 | NA | CASGLGVGQGSDTQYF | TGTGCTAGTGGTTTGGGCGTGGGACAGGGATCAGATACGCAGTATTTT
NA | TRBJ1-1 | TRBV5-4 | NA | CASSLGRNTEAFF | TGTGCCAGCAGCTTGGGGAGGAACACTGAAGCTTTCTTT
TRBD1 | TRBJ2-1 | TRBV10-3 | NA | CAISQRTGDIHNEQFF | TGTGCCATCAGCCAAAGGACAGGGGACATCCACAATGAGCAGTTCTTC
TRBD1 | TRBJ2-1 | TRBV19 | NA | CASSWDRGNEQFF | TGTGCCAGTAGTTGGGACAGGGGAAATGAGCAGTTCTTC
TRBD1 | TRBJ1-6 | TRBV2 | NA | CASTGTGGNSPLHF | TGTGCCAGCACCGGGACAGGCGGTAATTCACCCCTCCACTTT
NA | TRBJ2-5 | TRBV5-1 | NA | CASGPFGGVETQYF | TGCGCCAGCGGTCCATTTGGCGGGGTGGAGACCCAGTACTTC
NA | TRBJ2-3 | TRBV25-1 | NA | CASVDSPSTDTQYF | TGTGCCAGCGTGGACAGCCCTAGTACAGATACGCAGTATTTT
NA | TRBJ2-1 | TRBV6-4 | once | CASSEAPNNEQFF | TGTGCCAGCAGTGAGGCACCAAACAATGAGCAGTTCTTC
NA | TRBJ1-2 | TRBV7-9 | NA | CASSLSGDVGYGYTF | TGTGCCAGCAGCTTATCAGGGGACGTTGGCTATGGCTACACCTTC
TRBD1 | TRBJ2-7 | TRBV10-3 | NA | CAISLTTGAGEQYF | TGTGCCATCAGTCTTACCACAGGGGCGGGTGAGCAGTACTTC
TRBD1 | TRBJ1-5 | TRBV5-1 | NA | CARSGWGAGGNNQPQHF | TGCGCCCGCAGCGGTTGGGGGGCAGGGGGTAACAATCAGCCCCAGCATTTT
NA | TRBJ2-7 | TRBV27 | NA | CASSLSEPPGFEQYF | TGTGCCAGCAGTTTATCGGAGCCCCCCGGGTTCGAGCAGTACTTC
NA | TRBJ2-7 | TRBV5-6 | NA | CASSLRDVLTYEQYF | TGTGCCAGCAGCCTCCGGGACGTTCTTACCTACGAGCAGTACTTC
NA | TRBJ2-7 | TRBV5-1 | NA | CASSVGLGAYEQYF | TGCGCCAGCAGTGTGGGCCTTGGGGCGTACGAGCAGTACTTC
TRBD2 | TRBJ2-1 | TRBV27 | NA | CASSYRTSQVNEQFF | TGTGCCAGCAGTTATCGGACTAGCCAGGTCAATGAGCAGTTCTTC
NA | TRBJ1-5 | TRBV19 | NA | CASIAGAGQPQHF | TGTGCCAGTATCGCAGGGGCCGGTCAGCCCCAGCATTTT
NA | TRBJ1-5 | TRBV5-6 | once | CASSLASGHQPQHF | TGTGCCAGCAGCTTGGCGTCGGGCCATCAGCCCCAGCATTTT
NA | TRBJ2-2 | TRBV9 | NA | CASSPGLITGELFF | TGTGCCAGCAGCCCGGGACTCATTACCGGGGAGCTGTTTTTT
NA | TRBJ1-2 | TRBV14 | NA | CASSQAGTAFYGYTF | TGTGCCAGCAGCCAAGCTGGCACAGCATTCTATGGCTACACCTTC
NA | TRBJ1-2 | TRBV5-6 | NA | CASSLAGLSYTF | TGTGCCAGCAGCTTGGCCGGGTTGAGCTACACCTTC
NA | TRBJ2-5 | TRBV7-9 | NA | CASSWLMSEVRETQYF | TGTGCCAGCAGCTGGCTCATGTCGGAGGTTAGGGAGACCCAGTACTTC
TRBD1 | TRBJ2-7 | TRBV6-5 | NA | CASSYAGGTAGYEQYF | TGTGCCAGCAGTTACGCAGGTGGGACAGCAGGCTACGAGCAGTACTTC
NA | TRBJ2-1 | TRBV5-5 | NA | CASIPNPQLGGPDNEQFF | TGTGCCAGCATCCCAAACCCCCAACTGGGGGGGCCGGACAATGAGCAGTTCTTC
NA | TRBJ1-2 | TRBV6-1 | NA | CASSEHWDSYGYTF | TGTGCCAGCAGTGAACATTGGGATAGCTATGGCTACACCTTC
TRBD1 | TRBJ1-5 | TRBV27 | NA | CASSARGLLGNQPQHF | TGTGCCAGCAGTGCCAGGGGGCTCCTTGGCAATCAGCCCCAGCATTTT
NA | TRBJ1-6 | TRBV28 | once | CATWGPGGSRTLHF | TGTGCCACCTGGGGACCGGGGGGATCGAGAACCCTCCACTTT
NA | TRBJ1-6 | TRBV19 | NA | CASSDPVNKEYSPLHF | TGTGCCAGTAGTGACCCAGTGAATAAAGAGTATTCACCCCTCCACTTT
TRBD1 | TRBJ2-5 | TRBV5-6 | NA | CASSWGTDQETQYF | TGTGCCAGCAGCTGGGGGACAGACCAAGAGACCCAGTACTTC
NA | TRBJ2-1 | TRBV29-1 | once | CSVEETTGAGVYNEQFF | TGCAGCGTTGAAGAAACGACAGGGGCGGGGGTCTACAATGAGCAGTTCTTC
NA | TRBJ1-1 | TRBV5-6 | NA | CASSLAAGDEAFF | TGTGCCAGCAGCTTGGCAGCAGGGGATGAAGCTTTCTTT
NA | TRBJ1-5 | TRBV27 | NA | CASSLQGYQPQHF | TGTGCCAGCAGTTTGCAGGGATATCAGCCCCAGCATTTT
NA | TRBJ2-1 | TRBV11-2 | NA | CASSLEGGSYNEQFF | TGTGCCAGCAGCTTAGAGGGCGGGTCCTACAATGAGCAGTTCTTC
NA | TRBJ2-2 | TRBV14 | NA | CASSPVLIWDTGELFF | TGTGCCAGCAGCCCCGTCCTAATTTGGGACACCGGGGAGCTGTTTTTT
NA | TRBJ1-6 | TRBV9 | NA | CASSASGGVSSPLHF | TGTGCCAGCAGCGCCTCCGGTGGGGTAAGCTCACCCCTCCACTTT